In this sample, the clone carrying this TCR beta chain turned up a few times. Its specificity is not known. The entry originates in a study of identical twins. TCRdb called the 5' RACE reads again in MiXCR, with one record for every CDR3 protein. This table has 1.5 million or so distinct CDR3 sequences, around a third appearing once. CDR1 SGHAT and CDR2 FQNNGV come from the germline V gene. V was clipped by 4 bases and J by 5 bases, with 9 bases between them. This CDR3 contains 13 residues. Overall study results and limits: Memory repertoires showed no such pattern, whereas abundant cord blood beta clonotypes carried fewer insertions.

The sequenced sample was cord blood. The receptor was isolated from a newborn girl in good health. The chain is built from TRBV11-2 and TRBJ2-1; the D gene is possibly TRBD2 (6 bases). The CDR3 sequence is CASSSWRDNEQFF. CDR3 coding DNA: TGTGCCAGCAGCTCATGGAGGGACAATGAGCAGTTCTTC. Filled out from reference TRBV11-2 and TRBJ2-1, the complete variable domain reads EAGVAQSPRYKIIEKRQSVAFWCNPISGHATLYWYQQILGQGPKLLIQFQNNGVVDDSQLPKDRFSAERLKGVDSTLKIQPAKLEDSAVYLCASSSWRDNEQFFGPGTRLTVL.